The clone carrying this TCR beta chain was detected only a few times. This record comes from a study of blood T cells in healthy people across ages. For the study at large: With template switching, about one barcoded beta molecule was captured per two T cells.

Next came a second PCR, run for about 7 to 12 cycles, which used a sample-barcoded 5' primer along with a J-beta primer mix. MiXCR was run by TCRdb on the 5' RACE reads, yielding one entry per CDR3 protein. Here the sample spans around 1.5 million distinct CDR3 sequences, 42% being singletons. Ranging in age from about 6 to 90, the donors were healthy Caucasian individuals from Russia. Germline V gene data show CDR1 as MNHEY and CDR2 as SVGEGT. The CDR3 is 13 amino acids. V lost 5 bases to trimming and J lost 6 bases, with 13 bases between them. The chain employs TRBV6-2 or TRBV6-3 and TRBJ1-2, with D possibly matching TRBD1 (5 bases). This receptor was obtained from a woman aged 18-35 years in good health. The sample taken for sequencing was blood. The CDR3 loop reads CASSTGTPHGYTF. The CDR3 nucleotides are TGTGCCAGCAGTACCGGGACTCCCCATGGCTACACCTTC.